These T cell receptor beta chains were read from a single sample in a study of cytomegalovirus exposure and HLA in healthy donors. The table came from immunoSEQ multiplex PCR; TCRdb's copy has only in-frame clones and leaves some out. The repertoire includes 80,000 to 100,000 clones, roughly 81% of them detected once, and 1.4% sits in the top ten. The sample comprised PBMCs. Every receptor here comes from a man aged 35-49 years in good health and CMV-seronegative. The CDR3 runs from the conserved cysteine through the conserved F or W.

v_gene	j_gene	CDR3aa
TRBV5-8	TRBJ2-2	CASSSLAGARNTGELFF
TRBV18	TRBJ1-2	CASSPEAGAGGRRYTF
TRBV6-5	TRBJ1-2	CASSFGQNYGYTF
TRBV15	TRBJ2-5	CATSGRGGSETQYF
TRBV7-9	TRBJ2-3	CASSTTGTGTDTQYF
TRBV7-9	TRBJ2-5	CASSRTSIETQYF
TRBV18	TRBJ2-7	CASSPLLGQGARQQYF
TRBV7-6	TRBJ1-6	CASSLGGSYNSPLHF
TRBV4-3	TRBJ1-5	CASSQDRNSRYQPQHF
TRBV6-5	TRBJ1-3	CASSYSRTAGNTIYF
TRBV5-1	TRBJ2-3	CASSPTGVATQYF
TRBV4-1	TRBJ2-7	CASSQEPTGEQYF
TRBV18	TRBJ1-1	CASSLQGGGTEAFF
TRBV7-9	TRBJ1-1	CASSPRQGGITEAFF
TRBV27	TRBJ1-3	CATGHSSGNTIYF
TRBV11-2	TRBJ2-7	CASSTPPGLYTHEQYF
TRBV7-9	TRBJ1-2	CASSFWDRGYGYTF
TRBV5-1	TRBJ2-4	CASSLGDTGSKNIQYF
TRBV5-6	TRBJ1-2	CASSYGGRYGYTF
TRBV9	TRBJ2-1	CASSVVSGRGIAEQFF
TRBV7-9	TRBJ1-4	CASSTGTLSPTNEKLFF
TRBV5-4	TRBJ2-7	CASSTGTESSYEQYF
TRBV6-6	TRBJ2-3	CASTRTGNTDTQYF
TRBV10-1	TRBJ2-2	CASSESVRTGELFF
TRBV4-1	TRBJ1-1	CASSQHRGRGTEAFF
TRBV5-4	TRBJ2-3	CASDTSGASSTDTQYF
TRBV5-4	TRBJ2-3	CASSRQGEDTDTQYF
TRBV6-4	TRBJ2-3	CASSVRGQGVGDTQYF
TRBV28	TRBJ1-1	CASSPPGLATEAFF
TRBV5-4	TRBJ2-2	CASSLLRQGARELFF
TRBV27	TRBJ2-5	CASSFSYQETQYF
TRBV25-1	TRBJ2-7	CASSDPTRGWEQYF
TRBV7-3	TRBJ2-3	CASSQGTSIDTQYF